This TCR beta chain came from a study of radiotherapy plus CTLA-4 blockade in lung cancer. Study-level background: Disease control reached roughly 33%, with objective responses in approximately 20%. Study-wide results and caveats: Strongest reported response predictors: early blood clone changes and post-radiation interferon-beta. In blood, after radiotherapy plus ipilimumab, tumor-derived TCR clones expanded.

To note about this clone: Its target is unknown.

It was focal radiation plus CTLA-4 blockade with ipilimumab that patients with chemo-refractory metastatic non-small-cell lung cancer received. Data came from immunoSEQ multiplex PCR; TCRdb stores just in-frame clones and leaves some out. Here the sample spans approximately 50,000 clones, 70% to 75% being singletons. Germline CDR1 LNHDA, CDR2 SQIVND (reference sequence). CDR3 length equals 16 residues. V was clipped by 5 bases and J by 5 bases; unmatched bases: 11. The chain uses TRBV19 and TRBJ1-4, with 7 bases aligning to TRBD1. Specimen: peripheral blood, collected from a patient treated with radiotherapy plus ipilimumab. The TCR comes from a human donor with non-small cell lung cancer who had a complete response to radiotherapy plus ipilimumab. The CDR3 DNA follows: TGTGCCAGTAGTGTTGTCCTCGGGACAGAGAATGAAAAACTGTTTTTT. The encoded protein is CASSVVLGTENEKLFF.